This T cell receptor beta chain stems from a study of beta chain features in type 1 diabetes. Notes on the study in general: Shortening that was moderate but significant affected the TCRB CDR3s of Type 1 diabetes patients in all four CD4+ subsets.

This CDR3 region has 15 residues. The trim removed 5 bases at V and 7 bases at J, leaving 7 bases unmatched. Germline-derived CDR1 and CDR2 are SGHTA and FQGNSA. Since all of the isolated RNA was reverse transcribed, expressed TCRB transcripts were what got sequenced. Assay used: immunoSEQ multiplex PCR; TCRdb lists only in-frame clones, some missing. The repertoire has approximately 120,000 clones, approximately 37% of them found once; the top ten carry roughly 0.064%. On this clone: Its specificity is not known.

The TCR was taken from a woman under 30 in good health. The sequencing sample was made of stem cell memory CD4+ T cells from blood. V usage is TRBV7-2 and J usage is TRBJ2-1, with TRBD2 identical over 11 bases. CDR3 bases: TGTGCCAGCAGCCTTAGCGGGAGGGCCGGAAATGAGCAGTTCTTC. Translating gives CASSLSGRAGNEQFF. Together with reference TRBV7-2 and TRBJ2-1, the CDR3 gives the full variable domain: GAGVSQSPSNKVTEKGKDVELRCDPISGHTALYWYRQSLGQGLEFLIYFQGNSAPDKSGLPSDRFSAERTGGSVSTLTIQRTQQEDSAVYLCASSLSGRAGNEQFFGPGTRLTVL.